The clone carrying this T cell receptor (beta chain) came up a few times. Via MiXCR, TCRdb re-called the 5' RACE reads, giving one row per CDR3 protein. This sample carries a few hundred thousand distinct CDR3 sequences, less than 25% of them seen once, and the ten largest clones take 8.4%. The CDR3 length is 14 residues. The ends were cut back, 5 bases at V and 5 bases at J, with 12 bases in the middle. The entry originates in a study of T-cell memory formation after mild COVID-19. Sequencing used PBMCs or a T cell subset sorted from them (not recorded which). This chain uses TRBV12-3 or TRBV12-4 with TRBJ2-2, with D perhaps TRBD2 (6 bases). This TCR came from an adult woman who had mild COVID-19 (a few samples of this study predate the infection). Cell type and time point are not known. The CDR3 protein is CASSPVRGTGELFF. The CDR3 bases are TGTGCCAGCAGTCCGGTCCGGGGGACCGGGGAGCTGTTTTTT.